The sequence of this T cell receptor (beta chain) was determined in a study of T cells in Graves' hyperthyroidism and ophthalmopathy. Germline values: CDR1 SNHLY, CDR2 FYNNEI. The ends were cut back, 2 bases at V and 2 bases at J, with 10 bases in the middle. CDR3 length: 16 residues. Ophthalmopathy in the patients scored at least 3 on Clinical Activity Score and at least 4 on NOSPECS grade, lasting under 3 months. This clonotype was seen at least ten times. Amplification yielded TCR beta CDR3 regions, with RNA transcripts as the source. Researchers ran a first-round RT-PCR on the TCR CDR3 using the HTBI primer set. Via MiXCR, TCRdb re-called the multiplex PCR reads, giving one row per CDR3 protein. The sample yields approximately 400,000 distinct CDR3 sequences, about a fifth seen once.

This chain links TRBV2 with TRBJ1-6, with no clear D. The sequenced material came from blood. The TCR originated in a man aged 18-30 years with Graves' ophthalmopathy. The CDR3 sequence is CASSESEGTYNSPLHF. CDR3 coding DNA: TGTGCCAGCAGTGAATCGGAGGGAACCTATAATTCACCCCTCCACTTT.